At least ten counts were recorded for the clone carrying this T cell receptor (beta chain). Its antigen is still unknown. The sample originates from a study of T-cell memory formation after mild COVID-19. The overall study: TCR clusters showed largely donor specificity. General study points: Day 15 to 85 contracting clones showed balanced CD4/CD8; day 15 to 37 expanders favored CD4+. Whether second-wave clones peaking at day 37 were SARS-CoV-2 specific went unconfirmed.

CDR1 and CDR2 from the germline V gene are MNHNS and SASEGT. The length of the CDR3 is 14 residues. Trimming stripped 4 bases from V and 5 bases from J, with 14 bases between. TCRdb itself ran the 5' RACE reads through MiXCR, one entry per CDR3 protein. The table records under 450,000 distinct CDR3 sequences, roughly 14% of them present only once. The chain joins TRBV6-1 to TRBJ2-5, with D possibly being TRBD1 (6 bases). This sequence was found in a man aged 18 to 35 who had mild COVID-19 (a few samples of this study predate the infection). Cell type and time point are not known. What was sequenced was PBMCs or a T cell subset sorted from them (not recorded which). CDR3 sequence (DNA): TGTGCCAGCAGTGGGGGCACAGGGATGGAGACCCAGTACTTC. This sequence encodes CASSGGTGMETQYF.